Listed here are 9 T cell receptor beta chains from one sample, sequenced in a study of blood T cell repertoires in COVID-19. Data came from immunoSEQ multiplex PCR; TCRdb stores just in-frame clones and leaves some out. In the table there are about 130,000 clones, about four fifths of which are singletons. The sample was peripheral blood. The receptor set was obtained from a woman in her sixties or seventies with acute or convalescent COVID-19.

This chain uses TRBV6-6 with TRBJ2-7, with no clear D. Germline V gives CDR1 MNHNY, CDR2 SVGAGI (reference sequence). V dropped 0 bases and J dropped 2 bases, with 8 bases sitting between them. The CDR3 is 14 residues long. Here the CDR3 reads CASSYSMSAYEQYV. In DNA form, the CDR3 reads TGTGCCAGCAGTTACTCGATGTCAGCCTACGAGCAGTACGTC.

The chain joins TRBV29-1 to TRBJ1-2; TRBD1 matches 9 bases. Germline V lookup: CDR1 SQVTM, CDR2 ANQGSEA. Trimming at V came to 6 bases and at J to 14 bases, leaving 16 bases not matched to a gene. There are 13 residues in the CDR3. CDR3 sequence reads: CSVGGGQGFGRTF. CDR3 bases: TGCAGCGTCGGAGGTGGACAGGGGTTCGGACGGACCTTC.

The chain couples TRBV6-5 to TRBJ1-5; 9 bases line up with TRBD1. The CDR3 length is 13 residues. CDR1 MNHEY and CDR2 SVGAGI come from the germline V gene. V was clipped by 8 bases and J by 7 bases; unmatched bases: 6. CDR3 nucleotide sequence: TGTGCCAGCGGGGACAGGGAGGAACAGCCCCAGCATTTT. Amino acid sequence: CASGDREEQPQHF.

V is TRBV11-2 and J is TRBJ1-1; 7 bases are shared with TRBD1. This CDR3 comprises 14 residues. Losses at the gene ends were 5 bases for V and 0 bases for J; bases not matched to a gene: 3. The germline V gene has CDR1 SGHAT and CDR2 FQNNGV. The CDR3: CASSADRVNTEAFF. The CDR3 region has the DNA TGTGCCAGCAGCGCCGACAGGGTGAACACTGAAGCTTTCTTT. Using reference TRBV11-2 and TRBJ1-1 for the parts outside the CDR3, the full variable domain is EAGVAQSPRYKIIEKRQSVAFWCNPISGHATLYWYQQILGQGPKLLIQFQNNGVVDDSQLPKDRFSAERLKGVDSTLKIQPAKLEDSAVYLCASSADRVNTEAFFGQGTRLTVV.

The chain combines TRBV24-1 with TRBJ1-5; possibly TRBD1 for D (5 bases). V was pared by 4 bases and J by 3 bases, with 12 bases between. The CDR3 has 15 amino acids. Germline CDR1 and CDR2: KGHDR and SFDVKD. As DNA, the CDR3 is TGTGCCACCAGTGACGCCGACAGTTCCAATCAGCCCCAGCATTTT. Amino acid sequence: CATSDADSSNQPQHF.

The V gene is TRBV6-5, the J gene TRBJ2-5; D is possibly TRBD2 (7 bases). Trimming cost V 1 base and J 2 bases, with 14 bases left between them. Looked up from germline, CDR1 is MNHEY and CDR2 is SVGAGI. The CDR3 has 16 residues. The CDR3 here is CASSYFVAGAQETQYF. In nucleotides, the CDR3 is TGTGCCAGCAGTTACTTCGTGGCGGGGGCTCAAGAGACCCAGTACTTC.

The V and J genes are TRBV10-3 and TRBJ2-1, with 8 nucleotides matching TRBD1. The V and J ends lost 4 bases and 10 bases, in that order; junction bases with no gene match: 15. This CDR3 is 16 amino acids long. Germline-derived CDR1 and CDR2 are ENHRY and SYGVKD. Written as DNA, the CDR3 is TGTGCCATCAGTGGGTCGGCTCCGACAGGGGCGGGAGAGCAGTTCTTC. This codes for CAISGSAPTGAGEQFF.

The V gene is TRBV11-2, the J gene TRBJ2-7, with a possible D match to TRBD1 (6 bases). The CDR3 length is 13 residues. V gave up 3 bases and J gave up 2 bases, with 8 bases separating them. Germline assignment: CDR1 SGHAT and CDR2 FQNNGV. This CDR3 is CASSFGTTYEQYF. As DNA, the CDR3 is TGTGCCAGCAGCTTCGGGACAACCTACGAGCAGTACTTC. Combining the CDR3 with reference TRBV11-2 and TRBJ2-7 gives the whole variable domain EAGVAQSPRYKIIEKRQSVAFWCNPISGHATLYWYQQILGQGPKLLIQFQNNGVVDDSQLPKDRFSAERLKGVDSTLKIQPAKLEDSAVYLCASSFGTTYEQYFGPGTRLTVT.

The count of this clone is one. CDR3 DNA sequence: TGTGCCAGCAGCTGGGCGCAGGGGTCCTACGAGCAGTACTTC. Amino acid sequence: CASSWAQGSYEQYF. V and J are TRBV11-2 and TRBJ2-7; D is possibly TRBD1 (6 bases). Germline V gene data show CDR1 as SGHAT and CDR2 as FQNNGV. V was trimmed by 4 bases and J by 1 base, leaving 11 bases between them. This CDR3 comprises 14 residues.